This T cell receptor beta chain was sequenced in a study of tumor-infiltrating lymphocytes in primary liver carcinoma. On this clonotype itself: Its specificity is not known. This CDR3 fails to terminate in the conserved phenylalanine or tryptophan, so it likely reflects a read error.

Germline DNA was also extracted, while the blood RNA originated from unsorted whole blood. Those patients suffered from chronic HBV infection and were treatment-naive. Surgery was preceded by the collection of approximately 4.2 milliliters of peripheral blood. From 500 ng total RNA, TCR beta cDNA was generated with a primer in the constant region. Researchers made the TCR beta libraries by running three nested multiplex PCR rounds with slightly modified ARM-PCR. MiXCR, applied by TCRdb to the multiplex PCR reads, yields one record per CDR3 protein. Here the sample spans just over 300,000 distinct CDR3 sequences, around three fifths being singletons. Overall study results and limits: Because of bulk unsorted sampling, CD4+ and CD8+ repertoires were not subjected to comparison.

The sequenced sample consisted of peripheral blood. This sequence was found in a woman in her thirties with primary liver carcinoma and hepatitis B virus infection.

This chain's CDR3 is CASSNSYGQYS. The DNA for the CDR3 is TGTGCCAGCAGCAATTCATACGGGCAGTACTCC. The chain recombines TRBV12-3 or TRBV12-4 with TRBJ2-7; D unclear. The CDR3 covers 11 residues.